This T cell receptor (beta chain) stems from a study of shared clonotypes between healthy human individuals. Background on the study: A donor's plate count was three for CD4 naive and three for CD4 memory; CD8 naive had two and CD8 memory one.

Data came from immunoSEQ multiplex PCR; TCRdb stores just in-frame clones and leaves some out. The sample has approximately 740,000 clones, roughly 92% seen once. CD45RO negativity and positive selection for CCR7 defined naive CD8 cells, a population that excluded terminally differentiated effector memory CD45RA+ cells. All of the donors resided in Nashville, Tennessee, and each was a Caucasian adult. The sequence was collected from a man between 25 and 39 years old in good health. The sequencing input was naive CD8+ T cells sorted from blood.

In DNA, the CDR3 is TGTGCCAGCAGGTTCCTGAACACCGGGGAGCTGTTTTTT. Its translation: CASRFLNTGELFF. The chain combines TRBV6-5 with TRBJ2-2; unclear D gene. V was shortened by 6 bases and J by 1 base, with 6 bases between the two germline ends. The CDR3 covers 13 residues. Germline values: CDR1 MNHEY, CDR2 SVGAGI.